This entry lists 3 T cell receptor beta chains sequenced from one sample in a study of T cells in Graves' hyperthyroidism and ophthalmopathy. RNA transcripts served as the template for amplifying TCR beta CDR3 regions. TCR CDR3 underwent first-round RT-PCR with the HTBI primer set. TCRdb reprocessed the multiplex PCR reads via MiXCR and lists one record per CDR3 protein. The sample has about 720,000 distinct CDR3 sequences, approximately 16% seen once. Sequenced: blood. Every receptor here comes from a young man with Graves' hyperthyroidism.

This clonotype was seen only a few times. The chain combines TRBV18 with TRBJ2-1; TRBD2 matches at 11 bases. The CDR3 has 17 residues. The V gene's germline CDR1 is KGHSH and CDR2 LQKENI. V lost 3 bases to trimming and J lost 6 bases; unmatched junction nucleotides: 10. The CDR3 DNA reads as TGTGCCAGCTCACCCTTGACGGTTACTAGCGGGAGCAATGAGCAGTTCTTC. Protein: CASSPLTVTSGSNEQFF.

The chain uses TRBV19 and TRBJ2-2, with D unresolved. V was cut by 1 base and J by 6 bases, with 6 bases left in between. The germline CDR1 and CDR2 sequences are LNHDA and SQIVND (reference sequence). This CDR3 has 13 residues. The CDR3 spells CASSIALAGELFF. The CDR3, as DNA: TGTGCCAGTAGTATAGCCTTGGCCGGGGAGCTGTTTTTT. Variable domain in full (rest from reference TRBV19 and TRBJ2-2): DGGITQSPKYLFRKEGQNVTLSCEQNLNHDAMYWYRQDPGQGLRLIYYSQIVNDFQKGDIAEGYSVSREKKESFPLTVTSAQKNPTAFYLCASSIALAGELFFGEGSRLTVL.

There are a few counts of this clonotype. This chain links TRBV30 with TRBJ1-2, with TRBD1 matching over 7 bases. Germline values: CDR1 GTSNPN, CDR2 SVGIG (reference sequence). The CDR3 has 11 residues. The V gene end was trimmed by 6 bases and the J gene end by 8 bases; junction bases not matched to a gene: 6. Here the CDR3 reads CACRQGRGYTF. CDR3 nucleotides: TGTGCCTGTCGACAGGGCCGAGGCTACACCTTC.